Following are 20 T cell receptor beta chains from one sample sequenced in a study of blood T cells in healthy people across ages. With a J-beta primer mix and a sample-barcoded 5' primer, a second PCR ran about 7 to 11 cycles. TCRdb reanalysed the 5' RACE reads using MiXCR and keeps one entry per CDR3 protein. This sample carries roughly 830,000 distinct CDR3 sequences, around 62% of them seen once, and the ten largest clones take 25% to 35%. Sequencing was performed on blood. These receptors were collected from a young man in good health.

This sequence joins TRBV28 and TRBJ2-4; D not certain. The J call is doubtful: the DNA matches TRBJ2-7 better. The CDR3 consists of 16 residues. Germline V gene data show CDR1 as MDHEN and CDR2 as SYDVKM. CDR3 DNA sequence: TGTGCCAGCAGTTTATTTTATTTAGGTAATTTCTACGAGCAGTACTTC. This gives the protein CASSLFYLGNFYEQYF.

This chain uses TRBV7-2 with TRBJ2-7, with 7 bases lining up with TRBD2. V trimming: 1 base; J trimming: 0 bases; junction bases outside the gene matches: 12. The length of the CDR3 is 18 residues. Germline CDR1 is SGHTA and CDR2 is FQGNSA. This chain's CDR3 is CASSLGVASGESSYEQYF. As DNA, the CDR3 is TGTGCCAGCAGCTTAGGGGTGGCCAGCGGGGAGAGCTCCTACGAGCAGTACTTC.

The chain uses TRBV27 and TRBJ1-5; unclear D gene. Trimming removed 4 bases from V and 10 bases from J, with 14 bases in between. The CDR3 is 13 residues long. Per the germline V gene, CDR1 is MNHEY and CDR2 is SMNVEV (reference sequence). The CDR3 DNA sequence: TGTGCCAGCAGTTATCGGTCCTTTAATCCCCAGCATTTT. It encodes CASSYRSFNPQHF.

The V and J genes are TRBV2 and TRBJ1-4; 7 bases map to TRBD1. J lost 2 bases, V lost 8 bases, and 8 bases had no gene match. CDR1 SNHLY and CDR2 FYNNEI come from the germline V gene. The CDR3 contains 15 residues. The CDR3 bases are TGTGCCAGCCAAACAGGGGCGTGGACTAATGAAAAACTGTTTTTT. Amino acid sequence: CASQTGAWTNEKLFF.

The CDR3 loop is CASSVTSGERGTQYF. The DNA for the CDR3 is TGTGCCAGCAGCGTGACTAGCGGGGAGAGAGGGACCCAGTACTTC. The chain combines TRBV7-2 with TRBJ2-7; 11 bases fit TRBD2. The J call may be in error: the DNA end matches TRBJ2-5 better. Germline loops: CDR1 SGHTA, CDR2 FQGNSA. The CDR3 has 15 residues.

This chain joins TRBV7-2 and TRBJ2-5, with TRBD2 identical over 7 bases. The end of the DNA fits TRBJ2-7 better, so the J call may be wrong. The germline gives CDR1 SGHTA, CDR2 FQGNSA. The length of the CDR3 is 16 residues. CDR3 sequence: CASSPYWGGFSYEQYF. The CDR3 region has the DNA TGTGCCAGCAGCCCCTATTGGGGGGGTTTCTCCTACGAGCAGTACTTC.

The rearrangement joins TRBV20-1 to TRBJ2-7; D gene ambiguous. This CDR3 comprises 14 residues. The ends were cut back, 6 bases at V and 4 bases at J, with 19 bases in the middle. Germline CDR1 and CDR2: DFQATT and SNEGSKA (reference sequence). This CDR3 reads CSALDHEVAYEQYF. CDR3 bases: TGCAGTGCCCTGGACCACGAGGTTGCTTACGAGCAGTACTTC.

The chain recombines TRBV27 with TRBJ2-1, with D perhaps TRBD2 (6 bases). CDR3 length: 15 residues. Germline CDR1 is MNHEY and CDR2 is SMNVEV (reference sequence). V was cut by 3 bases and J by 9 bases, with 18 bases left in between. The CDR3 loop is CASSFTGGRGIEQFF. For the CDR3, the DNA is TGTGCCAGCAGTTTTACCGGGGGTAGGGGTATTGAGCAGTTCTTC.

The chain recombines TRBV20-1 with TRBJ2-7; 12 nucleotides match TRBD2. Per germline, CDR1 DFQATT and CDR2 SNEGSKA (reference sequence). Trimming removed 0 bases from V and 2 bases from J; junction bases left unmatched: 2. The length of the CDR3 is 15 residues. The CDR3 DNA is TGCAGTGCTAGAGATGGACTAGCGGGGACCTACGAGCAGTACTTC. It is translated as CSARDGLAGTYEQYF.

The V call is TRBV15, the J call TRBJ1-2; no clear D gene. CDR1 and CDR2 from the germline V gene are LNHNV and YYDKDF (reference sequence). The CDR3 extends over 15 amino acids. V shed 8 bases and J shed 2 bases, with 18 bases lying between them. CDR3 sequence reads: CATPKTEGPNYGYTF. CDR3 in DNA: TGTGCCACCCCGAAAACGGAAGGGCCCAACTATGGCTACACCTTC.

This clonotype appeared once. The CDR3 DNA follows: TGTGCCAGCAGCTCAAGGGGACAGGGAACTAACATTCAGTACTTC. Translation gives CASSSRGQGTNIQYF. The chain employs TRBV7-8 and TRBJ2-7; TRBD1 matches 9 bases. Judging by the DNA end, TRBJ2-4 fits better; the J call may be wrong. The CDR3 runs 15 residues. Germline V gene sequence: CDR1 SGHVS, CDR2 FQNEAQ.

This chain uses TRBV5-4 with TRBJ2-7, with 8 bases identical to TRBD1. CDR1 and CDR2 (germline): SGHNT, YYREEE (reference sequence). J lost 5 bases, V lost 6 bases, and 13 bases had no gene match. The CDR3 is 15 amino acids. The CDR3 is CASNLQGEFRHEQYF. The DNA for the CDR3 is TGTGCCAGCAATTTACAGGGGGAATTTCGCCACGAGCAGTACTTC. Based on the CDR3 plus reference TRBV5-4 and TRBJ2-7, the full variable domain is ETGVTQSPTHLIKTRGQQVTLRCSSQSGHNTVSWYQQALGQGPQFIFQYYREEENGRGNFPPRFSGLQFPNYSSELNVNALELDDSALYLCASNLQGEFRHEQYFGPGTRLTVT.

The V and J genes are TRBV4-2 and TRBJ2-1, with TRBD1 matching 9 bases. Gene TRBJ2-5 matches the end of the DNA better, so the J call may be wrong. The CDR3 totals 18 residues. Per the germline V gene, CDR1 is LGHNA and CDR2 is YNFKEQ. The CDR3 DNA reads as TGTGCCAGCAGCCCACGGGGGGTCCTTGGGACAGGGAACGAGACCCAGTACTTC. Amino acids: CASSPRGVLGTGNETQYF.

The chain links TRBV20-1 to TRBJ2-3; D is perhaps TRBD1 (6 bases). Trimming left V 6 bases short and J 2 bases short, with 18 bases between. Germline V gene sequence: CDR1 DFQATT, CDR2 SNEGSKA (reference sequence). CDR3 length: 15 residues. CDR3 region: CSAHKLTGTTDTQYF. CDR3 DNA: TGCAGTGCCCACAAGCTGACAGGAACCACAGATACGCAGTATTTT.

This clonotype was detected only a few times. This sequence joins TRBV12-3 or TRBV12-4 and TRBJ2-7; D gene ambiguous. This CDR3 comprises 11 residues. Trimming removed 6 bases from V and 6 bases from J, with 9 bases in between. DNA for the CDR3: TGTGCCAGCAGCAAAGGGCTCGAGCAGTACTTC. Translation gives CASSKGLEQYF.

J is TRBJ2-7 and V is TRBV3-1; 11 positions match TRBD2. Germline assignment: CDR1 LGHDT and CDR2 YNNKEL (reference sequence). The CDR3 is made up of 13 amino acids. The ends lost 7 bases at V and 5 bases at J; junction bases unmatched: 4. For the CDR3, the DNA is TGTGCCAGCAAGGCGACTAGCGGGGACGAGCAGTACTTC. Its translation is CASKATSGDEQYF.

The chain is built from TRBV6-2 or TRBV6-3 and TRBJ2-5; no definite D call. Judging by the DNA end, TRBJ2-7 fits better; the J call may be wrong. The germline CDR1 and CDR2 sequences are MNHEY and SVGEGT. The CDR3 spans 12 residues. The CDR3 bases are TGTGCCAGCAGTTACTCGAGGCACGAGCAGTACTTC. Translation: CASSYSRHEQYF.

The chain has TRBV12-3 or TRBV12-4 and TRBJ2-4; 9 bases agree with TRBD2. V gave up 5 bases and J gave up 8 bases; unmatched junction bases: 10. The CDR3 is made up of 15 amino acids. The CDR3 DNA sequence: TGTGCCAGCAGTCCTGGTGCGGGGGGGGGGGACATTCAGTACTTC. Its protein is CASSPGAGGGDIQYF.

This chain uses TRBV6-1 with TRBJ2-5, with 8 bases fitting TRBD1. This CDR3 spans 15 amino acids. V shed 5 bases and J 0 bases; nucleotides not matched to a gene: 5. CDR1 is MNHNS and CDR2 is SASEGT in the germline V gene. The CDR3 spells CASSRYRGYQETQYF. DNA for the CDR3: TGTGCCAGCAGTAGGTACAGGGGGTACCAAGAGACCCAGTACTTC.

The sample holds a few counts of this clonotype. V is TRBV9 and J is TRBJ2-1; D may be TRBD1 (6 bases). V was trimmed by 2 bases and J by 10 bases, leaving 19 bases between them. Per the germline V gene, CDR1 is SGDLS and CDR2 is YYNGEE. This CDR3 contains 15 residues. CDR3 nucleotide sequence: TGTGCCAGCAGCGTCCTCCCACAGGGCTCCGACGAGCAGTTCTTC. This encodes CASSVLPQGSDEQFF.